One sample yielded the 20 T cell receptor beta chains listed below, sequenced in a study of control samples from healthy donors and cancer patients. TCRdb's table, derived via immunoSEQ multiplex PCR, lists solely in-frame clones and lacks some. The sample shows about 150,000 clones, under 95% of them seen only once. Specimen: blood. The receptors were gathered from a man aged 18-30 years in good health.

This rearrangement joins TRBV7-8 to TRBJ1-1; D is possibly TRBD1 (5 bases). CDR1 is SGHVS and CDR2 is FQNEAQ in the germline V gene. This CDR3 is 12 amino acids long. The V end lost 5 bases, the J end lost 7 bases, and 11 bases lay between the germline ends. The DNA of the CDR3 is TGTGCCAGCAGCCCAGGGACGGTTGAAGCTTTCTTT. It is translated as CASSPGTVEAFF.

CDR3 in amino acids: CASSYRPGRDQPQHF. For the CDR3, the DNA is TGTGCCAGCAGTTACCGGCCAGGGCGAGATCAGCCCCAGCATTTT. J is TRBJ1-5 and V is TRBV6-5; D is perhaps TRBD1 (5 bases). Trimming removed 2 bases at V and 5 bases at J, with 13 bases between. The CDR3 extends over 15 amino acids. Germline V gives CDR1 MNHEY, CDR2 SVGAGI.

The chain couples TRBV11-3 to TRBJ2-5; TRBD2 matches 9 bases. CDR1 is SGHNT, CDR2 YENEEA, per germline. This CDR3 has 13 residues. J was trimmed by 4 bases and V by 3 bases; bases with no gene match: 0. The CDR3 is CASSLTSGETQYF. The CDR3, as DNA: TGTGCCAGCAGCTTGACTAGCGGAGAGACCCAGTACTTC. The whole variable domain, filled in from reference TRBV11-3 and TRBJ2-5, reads EAGVVQSPRYKIIEKKQPVAFWCNPISGHNTLYWYLQNLGQGPELLIRYENEEAVDDSQLPKDRFSAERLKGVDSTLKIQPAELGDSAVYLCASSLTSGETQYFGPGTRLLVL.

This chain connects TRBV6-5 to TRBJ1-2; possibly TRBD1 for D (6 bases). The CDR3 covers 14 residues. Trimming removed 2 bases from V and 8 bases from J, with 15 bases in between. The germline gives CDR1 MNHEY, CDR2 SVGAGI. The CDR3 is CASSYRAGGQGYTF. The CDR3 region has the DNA TGTGCCAGCAGTTACCGGGCGGGGGGGCAAGGCTACACCTTC.

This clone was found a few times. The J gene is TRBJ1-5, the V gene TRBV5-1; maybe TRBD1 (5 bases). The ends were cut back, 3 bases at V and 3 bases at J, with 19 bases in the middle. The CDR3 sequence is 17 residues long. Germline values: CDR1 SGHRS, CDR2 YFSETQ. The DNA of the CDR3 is TGCGCCAGCAGCTCTAAAACCCCGGACAAATACAATCAGCCCCAGCATTTT. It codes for CASSSKTPDKYNQPQHF.

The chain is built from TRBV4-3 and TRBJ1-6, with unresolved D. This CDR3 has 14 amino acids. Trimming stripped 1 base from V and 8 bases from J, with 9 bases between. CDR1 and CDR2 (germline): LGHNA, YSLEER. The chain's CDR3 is CASSQGNEDSPLHF. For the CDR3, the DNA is TGCGCCAGCAGCCAAGGGAATGAGGATTCACCCCTCCACTTT.

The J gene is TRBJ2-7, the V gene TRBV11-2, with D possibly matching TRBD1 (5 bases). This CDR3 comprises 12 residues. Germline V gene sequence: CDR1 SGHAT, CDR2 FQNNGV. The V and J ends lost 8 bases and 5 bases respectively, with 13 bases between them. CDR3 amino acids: CASEAGPHEQYF. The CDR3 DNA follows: TGTGCCAGCGAGGCAGGGCCCCACGAGCAGTACTTC.

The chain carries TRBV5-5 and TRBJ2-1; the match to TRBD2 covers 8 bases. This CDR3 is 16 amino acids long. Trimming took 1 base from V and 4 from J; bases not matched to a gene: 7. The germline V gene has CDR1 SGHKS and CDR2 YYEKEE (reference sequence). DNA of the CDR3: TGTGCCAGCAGCTTGTGGGGTGCGGGAGGATACAATGAGCAGTTCTTC. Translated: CASSLWGAGGYNEQFF. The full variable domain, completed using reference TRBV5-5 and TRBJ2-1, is DAGVTQSPTHLIKTRGQQVTLRCSPISGHKSVSWYQQVLGQGPQFIFQYYEKEERGRGNFPDRFSARQFPNYSSELNVNALLLGDSALYLCASSLWGAGGYNEQFFGPGTRLTVL.

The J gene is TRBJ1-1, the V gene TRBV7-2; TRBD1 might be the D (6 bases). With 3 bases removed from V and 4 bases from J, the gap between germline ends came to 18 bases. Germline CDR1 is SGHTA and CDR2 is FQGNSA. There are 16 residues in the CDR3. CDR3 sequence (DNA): TGTGCCAGCAGCTTGGCGCGGATAGACAGGTTCACTGAAGCTTTCTTT. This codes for CASSLARIDRFTEAFF.

The CDR3 region has the DNA TGTGCCAGTTCCGGGACGGGTGAGCAGTTCTTC. Residues: CASSGTGEQFF. The chain couples TRBV6-5 to TRBJ2-1; D could derive from TRBD1 or TRBD2 (5 bases each). The CDR3 runs to 11 residues. Germline V gives CDR1 MNHEY, CDR2 SVGAGI. V gave up 9 bases and J gave up 9 bases, with 12 bases separating them.

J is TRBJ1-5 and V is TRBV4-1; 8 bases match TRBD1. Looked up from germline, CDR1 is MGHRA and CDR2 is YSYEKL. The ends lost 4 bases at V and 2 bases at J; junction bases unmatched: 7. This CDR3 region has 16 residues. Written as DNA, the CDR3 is TGCGCCAGCAGCCCGTCGACAGGGGTAGGCAATCAGCCCCAGCATTTT. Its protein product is CASSPSTGVGNQPQHF.

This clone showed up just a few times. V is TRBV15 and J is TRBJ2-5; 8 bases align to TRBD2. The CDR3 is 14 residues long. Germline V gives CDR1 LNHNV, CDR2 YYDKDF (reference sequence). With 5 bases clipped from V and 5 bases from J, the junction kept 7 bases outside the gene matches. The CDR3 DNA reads TGTGCCACCAGCGCCCTAGCGGGTAAGGAGACCCAGTACTTC. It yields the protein CATSALAGKETQYF.

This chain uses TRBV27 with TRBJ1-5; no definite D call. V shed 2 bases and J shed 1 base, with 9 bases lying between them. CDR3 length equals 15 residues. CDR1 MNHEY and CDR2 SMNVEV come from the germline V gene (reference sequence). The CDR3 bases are TGTGCCAGCAGTTTAAGACTGGGGAGCAATCAGCCCCAGCATTTT. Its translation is CASSLRLGSNQPQHF.

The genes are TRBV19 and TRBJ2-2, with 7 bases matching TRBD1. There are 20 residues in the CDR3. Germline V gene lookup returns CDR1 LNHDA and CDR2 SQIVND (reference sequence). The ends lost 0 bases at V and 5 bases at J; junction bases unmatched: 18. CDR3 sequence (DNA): TGTGCCAGTAGTATAGAGAGGGAGACAGGGTCTTATTGGAGAACCGGGGAGCTGTTTTTT. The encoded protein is CASSIERETGSYWRTGELFF.

In DNA, the CDR3 is TGTGCCAGTAGTATATCGAGCGGGGGACTACCGGGTTATGGCTACACCTTC. It specifies CASSISSGGLPGYGYTF. The chain joins TRBV19 to TRBJ1-2, with TRBD1 as a possible D gene (5 bases). This CDR3 is built from 17 residues. Looked up from germline, CDR1 is LNHDA and CDR2 is SQIVND (reference sequence). V gave up 2 bases and J gave up 5 bases, with 21 bases separating them.

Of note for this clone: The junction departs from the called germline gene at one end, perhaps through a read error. The CDR3 DNA reads as TGTGCCACCAGCCGAGGGGGCGCAAATGAAAAACTGTTTTTT. It yields the protein CATSRGGANEKLFF. The rearrangement uses TRBV7-9 and TRBJ1-4; the match to TRBD1 covers 7 bases. Germline values: CDR1 SEHNR, CDR2 FQNEAQ (reference sequence). This CDR3 is 14 amino acids long.

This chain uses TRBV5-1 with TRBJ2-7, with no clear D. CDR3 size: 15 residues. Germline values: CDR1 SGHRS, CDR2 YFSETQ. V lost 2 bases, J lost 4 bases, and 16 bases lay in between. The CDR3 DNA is TGCGCCAGCAGCTTCCAACTAAGTAAGGATTACGAGCAGTACTTC. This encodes CASSFQLSKDYEQYF.

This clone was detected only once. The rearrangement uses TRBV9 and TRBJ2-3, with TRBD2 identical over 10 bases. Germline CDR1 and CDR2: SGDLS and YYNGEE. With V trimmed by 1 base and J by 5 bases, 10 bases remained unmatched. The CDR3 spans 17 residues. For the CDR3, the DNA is TGTGCCAGCAGCGTAACGGCTAGCGGGAGTTTTAGAGATACGCAGTATTTT. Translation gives CASSVTASGSFRDTQYF.

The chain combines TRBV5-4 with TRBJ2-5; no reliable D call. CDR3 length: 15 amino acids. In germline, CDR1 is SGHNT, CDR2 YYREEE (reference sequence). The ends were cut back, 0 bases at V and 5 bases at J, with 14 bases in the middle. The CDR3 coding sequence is TGTGCCAGCAGCTTGGCCGGTTTTTTCTTGGAGACCCAGTACTTC. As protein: CASSLAGFFLETQYF.

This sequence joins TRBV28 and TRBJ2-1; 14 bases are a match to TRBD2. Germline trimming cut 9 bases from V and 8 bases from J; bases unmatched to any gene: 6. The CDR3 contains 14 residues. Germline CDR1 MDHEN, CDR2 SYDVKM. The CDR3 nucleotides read TGTGCCAGTGGGACTAGCGGGAGTCTCCATGAGCAGTTCTTC. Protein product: CASGTSGSLHEQFF.